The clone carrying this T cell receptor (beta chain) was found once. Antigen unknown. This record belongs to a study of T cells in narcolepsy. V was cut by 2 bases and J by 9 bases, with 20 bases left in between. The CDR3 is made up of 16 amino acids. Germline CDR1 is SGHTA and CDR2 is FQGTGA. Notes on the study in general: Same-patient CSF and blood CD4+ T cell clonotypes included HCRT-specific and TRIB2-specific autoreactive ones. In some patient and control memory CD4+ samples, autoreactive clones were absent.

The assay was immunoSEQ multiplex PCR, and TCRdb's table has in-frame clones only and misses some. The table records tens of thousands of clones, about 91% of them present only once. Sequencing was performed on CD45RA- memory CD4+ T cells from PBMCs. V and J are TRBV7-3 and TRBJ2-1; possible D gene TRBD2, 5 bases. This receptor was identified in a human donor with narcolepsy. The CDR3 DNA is TGTGCCAGCAGCTTAGAGGGATGGTGGCTAGATTCTGAGCAGTTCTTC. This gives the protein CASSLEGWWLDSEQFF.